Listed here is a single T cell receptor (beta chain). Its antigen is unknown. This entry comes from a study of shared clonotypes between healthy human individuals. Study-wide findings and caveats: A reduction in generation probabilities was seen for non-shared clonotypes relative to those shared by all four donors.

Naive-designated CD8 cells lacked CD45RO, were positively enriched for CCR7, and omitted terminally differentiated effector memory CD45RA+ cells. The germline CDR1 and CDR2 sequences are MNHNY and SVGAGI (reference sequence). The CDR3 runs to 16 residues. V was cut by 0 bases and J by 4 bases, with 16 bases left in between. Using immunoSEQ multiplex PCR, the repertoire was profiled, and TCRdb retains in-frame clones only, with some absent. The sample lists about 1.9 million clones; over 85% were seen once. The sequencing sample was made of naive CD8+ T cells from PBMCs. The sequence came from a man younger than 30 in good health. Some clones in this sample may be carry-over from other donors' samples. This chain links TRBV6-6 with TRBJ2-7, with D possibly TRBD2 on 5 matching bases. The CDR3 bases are TGTGCCAGCAGTTACTCGTTCGGGAACTCGATTTACGAGCAGTACTTC. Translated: CASSYSFGNSIYEQYF.